The 26 T cell receptor beta chains reported below all come from one sample, sequenced in a study of cytomegalovirus exposure and HLA in healthy donors. In the PCR, 60 Vbeta and 13 Jbeta primers were used. The table came from immunoSEQ multiplex PCR; TCRdb's copy has only in-frame clones and leaves some out. The table shows about 130,000 clones, with over 65% occurring only once. The specimen sequenced was PBMCs. These receptors all come from a man aged 35-49 years in good health and CMV-seropositive.

This clone was observed once. V and J are TRBV28 and TRBJ2-7, with D possibly being TRBD1 (5 bases). The CDR3 contains 12 residues. Germline CDR1 reads MDHEN; CDR2 reads SYDVKM. V lost 10 bases, J lost 5 bases, and 15 bases lay in between. CDR3 nucleotides: TGTGCCACGCAGGGTTATGCCGACGAGCAGTACTTC. This sequence encodes CATQGYADEQYF.

The genes are TRBV5-1 and TRBJ2-1; 7 nucleotides align to TRBD1. Germline V gene data show CDR1 as SGHRS and CDR2 as YFSETQ. The CDR3 totals 15 residues. With 4 bases clipped from V and 0 bases from J, the junction kept 4 bases outside the gene matches. The CDR3 sequence is CASSPGQSSYNEQFF. CDR3 sequence (DNA): TGCGCCAGCAGCCCGGGACAGAGCTCCTACAATGAGCAGTTCTTC.

The chain joins TRBV2 to TRBJ1-2, with TRBD1 matching 8 bases. Germline CDR1 SNHLY, CDR2 FYNNEI. The CDR3 length is 12 residues. The V and J ends lost 6 bases and 4 bases, in that order; junction bases with no gene match: 1. The CDR3 here is CASSTGGYGYTF. CDR3 nucleotide sequence: TGTGCCAGCAGCACAGGGGGCTATGGCTACACCTTC.

The chain combines TRBV27 with TRBJ2-7, with a possible D match to TRBD1 (6 bases). With 6 bases removed from V and 0 bases from J, the gap between germline ends came to 12 bases. CDR1 MNHEY and CDR2 SMNVEV come from the germline V gene (reference sequence). This CDR3 comprises 14 residues. The CDR3 reads CASRPGHSSYEQYF. In nucleotides, the CDR3 is TGTGCCAGCAGACCGGGACATAGCTCCTACGAGCAGTACTTC.

The CDR3 sequence: CASSLRDGGYEQYF. In DNA form, the CDR3 reads TGTGCCAGTAGTCTCCGGGACGGGGGCTACGAGCAGTACTTC. The chain links TRBV19 to TRBJ2-7; TRBD2 is a possible D gene (6 bases). V shed 5 bases and J shed 3 bases, with 14 bases lying between them. CDR1 and CDR2 from the germline V gene are LNHDA and SQIVND (reference sequence). The CDR3 runs to 14 residues.

Of note for this clone: The same CDR3 is also encoded by other DNA sequences in this sample. The CDR3: CASRDRGTDTQYF. As DNA, the CDR3 is TGTGCCAGCCGGGACAGGGGCACAGATACGCAGTATTTT. This sequence joins TRBV6-1 and TRBJ2-3, with 9 bases lining up with TRBD1. There are 13 residues in the CDR3. Germline V gene sequence: CDR1 MNHNS, CDR2 SASEGT. Trimming removed 8 bases from V and 1 base from J; junction bases left unmatched: 1.

The rearrangement links TRBV19 to TRBJ2-3, with TRBD1 matching over 9 bases. Germline CDR1 reads LNHDA; CDR2 reads SQIVND (reference sequence). CDR3 length equals 14 residues. V shed 7 bases, J shed 2 bases, and the junction held 4 bases outside the gene matches. The CDR3 loop is CASMDRGVTDTQYF. CDR3 sequence (DNA): TGTGCCAGTATGGACAGGGGAGTCACAGATACGCAGTATTTT.

There are a few counts of this clone. The chain recombines TRBV9 with TRBJ2-7; D might be TRBD2 (5 bases). Germline CDR1 reads SGDLS; CDR2 reads YYNGEE. This CDR3 comprises 14 residues. V was trimmed by 0 bases and J by 0 bases, leaving 7 bases between them. In DNA, the CDR3 is TGTGCCAGCAGCGTAGGAGGACTCTCCTACGAGCAGTACTTC. Encoded protein: CASSVGGLSYEQYF.

Only one count was recorded for this clone. The chain recombines TRBV7-8 with TRBJ1-5; 9 nucleotides align to TRBD1. Germline V gene data show CDR1 as SGHVS and CDR2 as FQNEAQ. V lost 5 bases and J lost 5; bases outside the gene matches: 7. The CDR3 has 15 residues. CDR3 sequence (DNA): TGTGCCAGCAGCCCCTGGACAGGGGTGGATCAGCCCCAGCATTTT. Translation: CASSPWTGVDQPQHF.

This clone turned up a few times. J is TRBJ2-3 and V is TRBV5-1, with D possibly TRBD2 on 5 matching bases. The ends were cut back, 0 bases at V and 6 bases at J, with 11 bases in the middle. The CDR3 covers 14 residues. CDR1 and CDR2 from the germline V gene are SGHRS and YFSETQ. For the CDR3, the DNA is TGCGCCAGCAGCTTGGGCGGGCTTATGGATACGCAGTATTTT. The encoded protein is CASSLGGLMDTQYF.

The gene calls are TRBV7-2 and TRBJ1-3; TRBD1 is a possible D gene (6 bases). V shed 4 bases and J shed 3 bases, with 10 bases lying between them. Germline V lookup: CDR1 SGHTA, CDR2 FQGNSA. The CDR3 has 14 residues. The CDR3 nucleotides read TGTGCCAGCAGCTCGGGACATGATGGAAACACCATATATTTT. This translates into CASSSGHDGNTIYF.

This clone has more than one count but fewer than ten. This chain connects TRBV5-1 to TRBJ1-2; 7 nucleotides align to TRBD1. Germline V CDR1 and CDR2: SGHRS, YFSETQ. The CDR3 is 15 amino acids. V dropped 2 bases and J dropped 5; count of bases not matched to a gene: 9. The CDR3 reads CASSLRQGPEYGYTF. In nucleotides, the CDR3 is TGCGCCAGCAGCTTACGACAGGGCCCGGAGTATGGCTACACCTTC.

A single count supports this clone. The V gene is TRBV27, the J gene TRBJ2-7; TRBD1 aligns across 9 bases. J gave up 3 bases and V 6 bases, and 9 bases lay outside the gene matches. Germline V gene data show CDR1 as MNHEY and CDR2 as SMNVEV (reference sequence). There are 15 residues in the CDR3. CDR3 in amino acids: CASRSGGTGYYEQYF. CDR3 sequence (DNA): TGTGCCAGCAGATCGGGCGGGACAGGGTACTACGAGCAGTACTTC.

This rearrangement joins TRBV6-5 to TRBJ2-2; 11 bases line up with TRBD2. The CDR3 is 16 amino acids. Germline CDR1 and CDR2: MNHEY and SVGAGI. With V trimmed by 4 bases and J by 2 bases, 3 bases remained unmatched. In DNA form, the CDR3 reads TGTGCCAGCAGTTGGGGGACTAGCGGAAACACCGGGGAGCTGTTTTTT. It is translated as CASSWGTSGNTGELFF.

The gene calls are TRBV7-2 and TRBJ1-5; TRBD1 matches 7 bases. Germline V gene lookup returns CDR1 SGHTA and CDR2 FQGNSA. The CDR3 runs 13 residues. The J segment lost 7 bases and the V segment lost 5 bases, leaving 5 bases of the junction unmatched. CDR3 coding DNA: TGTGCCAGCAGCCCTCAGGGGGGACAGCCCCAGCATTTT. Its protein product is CASSPQGGQPQHF.

This clone has a handful of counts. This chain connects TRBV5-4 to TRBJ2-5; no clear D gene. Between the trimmed V and J ends, which lost 1 base and 1 base, there was a span of 8 bases. The germline gives CDR1 SGHNT, CDR2 YYREEE (reference sequence). This CDR3 is 14 amino acids long. The CDR3 nucleotides are TGTGCCAGCAGCTTGAAGACAACCCAAGAGACCCAGTACTTC. Amino acid sequence: CASSLKTTQETQYF.

V is TRBV6-6 and J is TRBJ1-1; a weak D match, TRBD1 (6 bases). The CDR3 is made up of 15 amino acids. Germline CDR1 reads MNHNY; CDR2 reads SVGAGI (reference sequence). V was pared by 6 bases and J by 2 bases, with 16 bases between. As DNA, the CDR3 is TGTGCCAGCAGCCCTACACGGGGGGCCAACACTGAAGCTTTCTTT. Encoded protein: CASSPTRGANTEAFF.

V usage is TRBV11-2 and J usage is TRBJ2-1; weak D call: TRBD1 (6 bases). Germline V gene data show CDR1 as SGHAT and CDR2 as FQNNGV. V was clipped by 5 bases and J by 4 bases, with 24 bases between them. The CDR3 contains 18 residues. The CDR3 reads CASSHRAAGPRAYNEQFF. The CDR3 bases are TGTGCCAGCAGCCACAGGGCGGCCGGGCCCCGGGCTTACAATGAGCAGTTCTTC.

This chain links TRBV4-3 with TRBJ2-2; a weak D match, TRBD1 (6 bases). Germline values: CDR1 LGHNA, CDR2 YSLEER. The CDR3 consists of 14 residues. With 6 bases removed from V and 5 bases from J, the gap between germline ends came to 13 bases. DNA for the CDR3: TGCGCCAGCAGACAGGGTAGGGGGACCGGGGAGCTGTTTTTT. Translated, it gives CASRQGRGTGELFF.

The CDR3 sequence: CASTRAGSNQPQHF. The CDR3 region has the DNA TGTGCCAGTACGCGGGCGGGGAGCAATCAGCCCCAGCATTTT. The chain carries TRBV19 and TRBJ1-5; D not resolved. Germline CDR1 reads LNHDA; CDR2 reads SQIVND (reference sequence). V shed 7 bases and J shed 1 base, with 11 bases lying between them. The CDR3 is made up of 14 amino acids.

The chain combines TRBV6-6 with TRBJ2-2, with 7 bases aligning to TRBD1. Trimming took 6 bases from V and 6 from J; bases not matched to a gene: 13. Germline values: CDR1 MNHNY, CDR2 SVGAGI (reference sequence). This CDR3 is built from 16 residues. The CDR3 region has the DNA TGTGCCAGCAGCGCCACCTTGGACAGGCGGGCCGGGGAGCTGTTTTTT. It encodes CASSATLDRRAGELFF.

V usage is TRBV4-1 and J usage is TRBJ1-6; D call uncertain. The germline gives CDR1 MGHRA, CDR2 YSYEKL. The CDR3 has 15 amino acids. The V and J ends lost 6 bases and 8 bases respectively, with 17 bases between them. The CDR3 is CASRPTFNGDSPLHF. In nucleotides, the CDR3 is TGCGCCAGCAGACCGACGTTTAACGGGGATTCACCCCTCCACTTT.

This clone appeared once. The chain uses TRBV29-1 and TRBJ1-5; D remains unclear. Germline loops: CDR1 SQVTM, CDR2 ANQGSEA. The V end lost 4 bases, the J end lost 7 bases, and 11 bases lay between the germline ends. The CDR3 loop spans 12 amino acids. The DNA of the CDR3 is TGCAGCGTTGGCGGAGAATCGCAGCCCCAGCATTTT. Its protein product is CSVGGESQPQHF.

The J gene is TRBJ2-1, the V gene TRBV10-3; 10 bases are a match to TRBD2. From germline, CDR1 is ENHRY and CDR2 SYGVKD. CDR3 length equals 17 residues. Trimming cost V 0 bases and J 7 bases; bases outside gene matches: 9. The CDR3 spells CAISESTSGIFGNEQFF. In DNA form, the CDR3 reads TGTGCCATCAGTGAGTCTACTAGCGGGATCTTCGGGAATGAGCAGTTCTTC.

The count of this clone is one. CDR3 coding DNA: TGTGCCAGCAGCGCCACAGCGGGTTGGGAGCAGTACTTC. This encodes CASSATAGWEQYF. V is TRBV7-3 and J is TRBJ2-5; D is perhaps TRBD2 (6 bases). The CDR3 spans 13 residues. The V gene lost 5 bases and the J gene lost 11 bases, with 18 bases spanning the gap. In germline, CDR1 is SGHTA, CDR2 FQGTGA.

This chain links TRBV5-1 with TRBJ1-6, with D uncertain. The CDR3 is 16 residues long. CDR1 and CDR2 from the germline V gene are SGHRS and YFSETQ. The V end lost 0 bases, the J end lost 6 bases, and 13 bases lay between the germline ends. The CDR3 region is CASSLDTRGVNSPLHF. The CDR3 coding sequence is TGCGCCAGCAGCTTGGACACCCGAGGCGTTAATTCACCCCTCCACTTT.